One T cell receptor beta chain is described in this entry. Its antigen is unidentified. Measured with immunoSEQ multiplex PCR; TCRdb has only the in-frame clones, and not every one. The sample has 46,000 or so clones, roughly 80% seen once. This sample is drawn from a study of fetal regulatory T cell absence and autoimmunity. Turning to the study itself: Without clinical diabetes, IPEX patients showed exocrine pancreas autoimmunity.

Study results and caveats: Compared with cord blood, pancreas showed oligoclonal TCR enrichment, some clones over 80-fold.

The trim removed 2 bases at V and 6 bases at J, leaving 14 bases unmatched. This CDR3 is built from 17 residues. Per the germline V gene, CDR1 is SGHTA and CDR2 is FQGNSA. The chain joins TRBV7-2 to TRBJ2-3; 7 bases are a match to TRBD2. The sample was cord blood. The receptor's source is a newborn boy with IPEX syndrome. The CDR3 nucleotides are TGTGCCAGCAGCTTATGGGGGGGTAGCGGACATAGGGATACGCAGTATTTT. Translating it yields CASSLWGGSGHRDTQYF.